The clone carrying this TCR beta chain has at least ten counts. Its antigen remains unidentified. Trimming took 3 bases from V and 0 from J, leaving 11 bases between them. The CDR3 extends over 16 amino acids. Germline lookup yields CDR1 PRHDT and CDR2 FYEKMQ (reference sequence). Among all donors, each was a healthy Caucasian. The source of the sample is a study of identical twins. General study points: Possibly, invariant MAIT and iNKT cells partly confounded zero-insertion analyses. Rather than following the same donors, the conclusions depended on cross-sectional statistical analysis.

cDNA carried unique molecular identifiers, and a universal primer site was added by template switching. Each CDR3 protein gets one entry after TCRdb re-called the 5' RACE reads with MiXCR. The table shows over 550,000 distinct CDR3 sequences, with just over 7% occurring only once. The sample was also linked to a second study, of yellow fever vaccine responses in identical twins.

Source material: PBMCs. The receptor was derived from a woman aged 18-29 years in good health. This chain uses TRBV13 with TRBJ1-4; a weak D match, TRBD1 (5 bases). The chain's CDR3 is CASSFRDRATNEKLFF. CDR3 DNA sequence: TGTGCCAGCAGCTTCCGGGACCGCGCAACTAATGAAAAACTGTTTTTT.